These 21 T cell receptor beta chains were all obtained from the same sample, sequenced in a study of shared clonotypes between healthy human individuals. Repertoires were generated with immunoSEQ multiplex PCR, while TCRdb's copy carries only in-frame clones and drops some. The sample lists 470,000 or so clones, 60% to 80% occurring once. Sequences were obtained from PBMCs. These receptors all come from a woman aged 40 to 49 in good health. Some clones in this sample may be carry-over from other donors' samples.

The J gene is TRBJ1-6, the V gene TRBV2; a weak D match, TRBD1 (6 bases). The V end was cut by 2 bases, the J end by 8 bases, with 10 bases between. CDR1 is SNHLY, CDR2 FYNNEI, per germline. CDR3 length equals 14 residues. The CDR3 DNA follows: TGTGCCAGCAGTGAAACCGGGACATATTCACCCCTCCACTTT. Protein: CASSETGTYSPLHF.

The gene calls are TRBV28 and TRBJ1-5; D is ambiguous. CDR3 length: 12 amino acids. V lost 6 bases and J 3 bases, leaving 6 bases between the germline ends. The germline CDR1 and CDR2 sequences are MDHEN and SYDVKM. In DNA, the CDR3 is TGTGCCAGCAGAACAGTCAATCAGCCCCAGCATTTT. This translates into CASRTVNQPQHF.

This CDR3 reads CASSQIRGSYGYTF. DNA of the CDR3: TGCGCCAGCAGCCAAATCAGGGGGAGCTATGGCTACACCTTC. This sequence joins TRBV4-1 and TRBJ1-2, with 7 bases that match TRBD1. Per germline, CDR1 MGHRA and CDR2 YSYEKL. This CDR3 spans 14 amino acids. Trimming took 2 bases from V and 4 from J; bases not matched to a gene: 4.

V and J are TRBV5-6 and TRBJ1-2; 9 bases align to TRBD1. Germline trimming cut 4 bases from V and 2 bases from J; bases unmatched to any gene: 12. The CDR3 has 17 amino acids. Germline V CDR1 and CDR2: SGHDT, YYEEEE. CDR3 in DNA: TGTGCCAGCAGCCGTGATTCCGGGACAGGGCCCAACTATGGCTACACCTTC. Translated, it gives CASSRDSGTGPNYGYTF.

The CDR3 region is CASSQGLDGYQHGYEQYF. In DNA, the CDR3 is TGCGCCAGCAGCCAAGGGCTGGACGGATATCAGCATGGCTACGAGCAGTACTTC. The rearrangement uses TRBV4-3 and TRBJ2-7, with no clear D. This CDR3 is 18 amino acids long. The germline CDR1 and CDR2 sequences are LGHNA and YSLEER. Trimming removed 1 base from V and 3 bases from J, with 22 bases in between.

The chain is built from TRBV19 and TRBJ1-2; TRBD1 agrees at 8 bases. Germline CDR1 is LNHDA and CDR2 is SQIVND (reference sequence). With 6 bases clipped from V and 8 bases from J, the junction kept 14 bases outside the gene matches. The CDR3 covers 15 residues. CDR3 in amino acids: CASRSADRVLYGYTF. CDR3 sequence (DNA): TGTGCCAGTAGGTCCGCGGACAGGGTATTATACGGCTACACCTTC.

The rearrangement joins TRBV7-7 to TRBJ2-2, with TRBD1 matching 8 bases. Germline V gives CDR1 SSHAT, CDR2 FNYEAQ (reference sequence). V gave up 4 bases and J gave up 3 bases; unmatched junction bases: 4. CDR3 size: 15 residues. The CDR3 protein is CASSSTGADTGELFF. In DNA form, the CDR3 reads TGTGCCAGCAGCTCGACAGGGGCCGACACCGGGGAGCTGTTTTTT.

The chain recombines TRBV5-1 with TRBJ2-3, with TRBD2 matching 9 bases. The germline CDR1 and CDR2 sequences are SGHRS and YFSETQ. The CDR3 totals 16 residues. V dropped 4 bases and J dropped 2; count of bases not matched to a gene: 8. CDR3 in amino acids: CASSPLASGTTDTQYF. The CDR3 nucleotides are TGCGCCAGCAGCCCGTTGGCTAGCGGGACCACAGATACGCAGTATTTT.

The V gene is TRBV29-1, the J gene TRBJ2-1, with D possibly TRBD1 on 5 matching bases. From germline, CDR1 is SQVTM and CDR2 ANQGSEA. V was clipped by 7 bases and J by 4 bases, with 14 bases between them. The CDR3 consists of 13 residues. CDR3 loop: CSAVIGHYNEQFF. In DNA form, the CDR3 reads TGCAGCGCTGTAATTGGACATTACAATGAGCAGTTCTTC.

This clone has just one count. The rearrangement joins TRBV2 to TRBJ1-2; possible D gene TRBD1, 6 bases. The CDR3 length is 20 residues. CDR1 and CDR2 (germline): SNHLY, FYNNEI. Trimming removed 1 base from V and 4 bases from J, with 28 bases in between. CDR3 loop: CASSEGVVTRRDTGTYGYTF. The CDR3 region has the DNA TGTGCCAGCAGTGAAGGAGTCGTTACCAGGAGGGATACAGGGACCTATGGCTACACCTTC.

This clone came up once. The V call is TRBV2, the J call TRBJ2-1; 14 bases map to TRBD2. V shed 6 bases and J 8 bases; nucleotides not matched to a gene: 12. This CDR3 contains 17 residues. CDR1 is SNHLY, CDR2 FYNNEI, per germline. CDR3 loop: CASSNPGTSGREYEQFF. CDR3 sequence (DNA): TGTGCCAGCAGCAACCCAGGGACTAGCGGGAGAGAATATGAGCAGTTCTTC.

The V call is TRBV19, the J call TRBJ1-1; no firm D call. CDR1 and CDR2 (germline): LNHDA, SQIVND (reference sequence). This CDR3 contains 15 residues. Between the trimmed V and J ends, which lost 6 bases and 1 base, there was a span of 15 bases. CDR3 sequence reads: CASRSYRGGNTEAFF. CDR3 bases: TGTGCCAGTAGGTCCTATCGGGGTGGGAACACTGAAGCTTTCTTT.

The chain carries TRBV30 and TRBJ2-2, with 8 bases identical to TRBD2. In germline, CDR1 is GTSNPN, CDR2 SVGIG (reference sequence). V dropped 4 bases and J dropped 2; count of bases not matched to a gene: 6. This CDR3 is built from 15 residues. DNA for the CDR3: TGTGCCTGGATGGGTAGCGGGACCAACACCGGGGAGCTGTTTTTT. Translating gives CAWMGSGTNTGELFF. The variable domain in full, with the rest retrieved from reference TRBV30 and TRBJ2-2, is SQTIHQWPATLVQPVGSPLSLECTVEGTSNPNLYWYRQAAGRGLQLLFYSVGIGQISSEVPQNLSASRPQDRQFILSSKKLLLSDSGFYLCAWMGSGTNTGELFFGEGSRLTVL.

The chain carries TRBV28 and TRBJ1-5; no firm D call. CDR3 length equals 12 residues. Germline loops: CDR1 MDHEN, CDR2 SYDVKM. V lost 5 bases and J lost 5, with 7 bases in between. The CDR3 protein is CASSPPYQPQHF. DNA for the CDR3: TGTGCCAGCAGTCCCCCTTATCAGCCCCAGCATTTT.

The rearrangement links TRBV30 to TRBJ2-3; TRBD2 matches at 12 bases. V shed 5 bases and J 4 bases; nucleotides not matched to a gene: 7. CDR1 is GTSNPN, CDR2 SVGIG, per germline (reference sequence). The CDR3 is 15 amino acids. The CDR3 sequence: CAWGGLAGGADTQYF. CDR3 in DNA: TGTGCCTGGGGCGGGCTAGCGGGAGGGGCAGATACGCAGTATTTT.

J is TRBJ1-6 and V is TRBV25-1, with 7 nucleotides matching TRBD1. From germline, CDR1 is MGHDK and CDR2 SYGVNS. The CDR3 has 14 residues. Unmatched junction bases numbered 6, after V lost 4 bases and J lost 9 bases. The CDR3 loop is CASSGQGGGSPLHF. CDR3 bases: TGTGCCAGCAGTGGACAGGGAGGAGGTTCACCCCTCCACTTT.

This chain uses TRBV9 with TRBJ2-1, with D unresolved. From germline, CDR1 is SGDLS and CDR2 YYNGEE. There are 13 residues in the CDR3. Trimming shortened V by 5 bases and J by 3 bases, and 9 bases separated the two germline ends. This chain's CDR3 is CASRGSDYNEQFF. The CDR3 nucleotides are TGTGCCAGCAGAGGCTCCGACTACAATGAGCAGTTCTTC.

The chain recombines TRBV10-2 with TRBJ2-2; 9 positions agree with TRBD1. Germline-derived CDR1 and CDR2 are WSHSY and SAAADI. The CDR3 is 15 amino acids. Unmatched junction bases numbered 8, after V lost 5 bases and J lost 7 bases. The CDR3 sequence is CASSLTGGANGELFF. The DNA of the CDR3 is TGCGCCAGCAGTTTAACAGGGGGCGCGAACGGGGAGCTGTTTTTT.

This clone came up a few times. V and J are TRBV7-9 and TRBJ1-1, with TRBD1 as a possible D gene (5 bases). Germline CDR1 and CDR2: SEHNR and FQNEAQ (reference sequence). V lost 2 bases to trimming and J lost 4 bases, with 11 bases between them. The CDR3 is 14 residues long. The CDR3 DNA reads as TGTGCCAGCAGCTTAATTGAGGGGAGCACTGAAGCTTTCTTT. As protein: CASSLIEGSTEAFF.

J is TRBJ1-1 and V is TRBV18; no reliable D call. Between the trimmed V and J ends, which lost 0 bases and 2 bases, there was a span of 7 bases. Germline CDR1 reads KGHSH; CDR2 reads LQKENI. This CDR3 spans 14 amino acids. The CDR3 DNA reads TGTGCCAGCTCACCACCGGCCAGTAACACTGAAGCTTTCTTT. Encoded protein: CASSPPASNTEAFF.

V gene TRBV5-4 combines with J gene TRBJ2-1; D tentatively fits TRBD1 or TRBD2 (5 bases each). V dropped 3 bases and J dropped 3 bases, with 10 bases sitting between them. Germline CDR1 and CDR2: SGHNT and YYREEE (reference sequence). The length of the CDR3 is 14 residues. CDR3 in DNA: TGTGCCAGCAGCTCCGGGACCCGCTACAATGAGCAGTTCTTC. Translated, it gives CASSSGTRYNEQFF.